Below are 30 T cell receptor beta chains sequenced from a single sample in a study of beta chain features in type 1 diabetes. Expressed TCRB transcripts were sequenced after all isolated RNA was converted to cDNA. The repertoire was sequenced with immunoSEQ multiplex PCR; TCRdb's copy has only in-frame clones and lacks some. The sample yields under 950,000 clones, about a sixth seen once. Sequenced sample: naive CD4+ T cells from blood. The receptor source for this set is a woman under 30 in good health.

The CDR3 protein is CASSFGTTEAFF. CDR3 coding DNA: TGTGCCAGCAGCTTTGGGACTACTGAAGCTTTCTTT. The genes are TRBV13 and TRBJ1-1, with D tentatively TRBD1 (5 bases). CDR1 and CDR2 from the germline V gene are PRHDT and FYEKMQ (reference sequence). With 3 bases removed from V and 5 bases from J, the gap between germline ends came to 7 bases. This CDR3 comprises 12 residues.

V usage is TRBV7-2 and J usage is TRBJ2-5; 8 nucleotides line up with TRBD2. The germline V gene encodes CDR1 SGHTA and CDR2 FQGNSA. J was trimmed by 1 base and V by 5 bases; bases with no gene match: 6. The CDR3 is 15 amino acids. The CDR3 loop reads CASSASGGVQETQYF. The CDR3 DNA follows: TGTGCCAGCAGCGCCAGCGGGGGTGTCCAAGAGACCCAGTACTTC. Full variable domain (missing parts from reference TRBV7-2 and TRBJ2-5): GAGVSQSPSNKVTEKGKDVELRCDPISGHTALYWYRQSLGQGLEFLIYFQGNSAPDKSGLPSDRFSAERTGGSVSTLTIQRTQQEDSAVYLCASSASGGVQETQYFGPGTRLLVL.

This clone was picked up a small number of times. The rearrangement uses TRBV9 and TRBJ2-2; no clear D. Trimming pared 0 bases from V and 3 bases from J, leaving 6 bases between. From germline, CDR1 is SGDLS and CDR2 YYNGEE. The CDR3 is made up of 14 amino acids. CDR3 DNA: TGTGCCAGCAGCGTAGACTGGGACACCGGGGAGCTGTTTTTT. Translating gives CASSVDWDTGELFF.

The V gene is TRBV15, the J gene TRBJ2-3; no definite D call. V was shortened by 3 bases and J by 2 bases, with 12 bases between the two germline ends. The germline V gene has CDR1 LNHNV and CDR2 YYDKDF (reference sequence). The CDR3 length is 15 residues. The CDR3 reads CATSSGYSNTDTQYF. Here the CDR3 DNA reads TGTGCCACCAGCAGTGGCTATTCGAACACAGATACGCAGTATTTT.

This clone turned up a few times. This sample also contains other DNA sequences that code for the same CDR3. The chain has TRBV5-1 and TRBJ2-5; D is perhaps TRBD1 (5 bases). Trimming stripped 4 bases from V and 1 base from J, with 11 bases between. Looked up from germline, CDR1 is SGHRS and CDR2 is YFSETQ. The length of the CDR3 is 14 residues. The CDR3 region is CASSLGQTQETQYF. In DNA, the CDR3 is TGCGCCAGCAGCCTAGGACAAACCCAAGAGACCCAGTACTTC.

The chain joins TRBV28 to TRBJ2-5; 10 bases match TRBD2. Germline assignment: CDR1 MDHEN and CDR2 SYDVKM. The length of the CDR3 is 15 residues. The trim removed 6 bases at V and 5 bases at J, leaving 9 bases unmatched. CDR3 in DNA: TGTGCCAGCAGCTGGGGTCTAGCGGGAGTCGAGACCCAGTACTTC. This codes for CASSWGLAGVETQYF.

This clone turned up a few times. The chain recombines TRBV7-8 with TRBJ1-1; D may be TRBD1 (5 bases). CDR3 size: 13 residues. Germline loops: CDR1 SGHVS, CDR2 FQNEAQ. V lost 5 bases and J 3 bases, leaving 10 bases between the germline ends. The CDR3: CASSTQGDTEAFF. In DNA form, the CDR3 reads TGTGCCAGCAGCACCCAGGGAGACACTGAAGCTTTCTTT.

The chain is built from TRBV28 and TRBJ1-1; the D gene is possibly TRBD1 (5 bases). CDR1 is MDHEN, CDR2 SYDVKM, per germline. V lost 7 bases and J 0 bases, leaving 12 bases between the germline ends. This CDR3 is 14 amino acids long. The CDR3 DNA reads TGTGCCAGCACGGCGGGGGGGATGAACACTGAAGCTTTCTTT. Translation: CASTAGGMNTEAFF.

J is TRBJ2-7 and V is TRBV5-1, with D tentatively TRBD1 (6 bases). This CDR3 is built from 13 residues. In germline, CDR1 is SGHRS, CDR2 YFSETQ. The V end lost 4 bases, the J end lost 5 bases, and 13 bases lay between the germline ends. CDR3 amino acids: CASSLYRQDEQYF. CDR3 nucleotides: TGCGCCAGCAGCCTCTACCGACAGGACGAGCAGTACTTC.

The CDR3 here is CASSNGVSYNEQFF. CDR3 sequence (DNA): TGTGCCAGCAGCAATGGGGTCTCCTACAATGAGCAGTTCTTC. The V and J genes are TRBV21-1 and TRBJ2-1. TRBV21-1 is given as a pseudogene. The CDR3 runs to 14 residues.

This clone was observed a handful of times. The same CDR3 also results from other DNA sequences found in this sample. The rearrangement joins TRBV25-1 to TRBJ2-3; D not resolved. The V end lost 3 bases, the J end lost 0 bases, and 4 bases lay between the germline ends. This CDR3 spans 13 amino acids. Per germline, CDR1 MGHDK and CDR2 SYGVNS. The CDR3 reads CASSDGSTDTQYF. The CDR3 DNA reads as TGTGCCAGCAGTGACGGCAGCACAGATACGCAGTATTTT.

This clone was observed a few times. CDR3 bases: TGTGCCAGTAGTATAGTCCTAGCGGGAGCCGGGGAGCTGTTTTTT. It is translated as CASSIVLAGAGELFF. The chain uses TRBV19 and TRBJ2-2; 10 bases map to TRBD2. V lost 1 base and J lost 6; bases outside the gene matches: 2. This CDR3 has 15 residues. CDR1 and CDR2 (germline): LNHDA, SQIVND (reference sequence).

This clone was recorded a few times. The rearrangement links TRBV28 to TRBJ2-5; D might be TRBD1 (6 bases). Trimming shortened V by 6 bases and J by 10 bases, and 24 bases separated the two germline ends. CDR1 and CDR2 (germline): MDHEN, SYDVKM. The CDR3 sequence is 15 residues long. The CDR3 spells CASRVPGTSWSDQYF. The CDR3 DNA is TGTGCCAGCAGAGTGCCCGGGACAAGCTGGTCAGACCAGTACTTC.

The chain couples TRBV28 to TRBJ1-5; D perhaps matches TRBD1 (6 bases). Germline CDR1 is MDHEN and CDR2 is SYDVKM. The V end lost 7 bases, the J end lost 7 bases, and 17 bases lay between the germline ends. There are 14 residues in the CDR3. CDR3 DNA: TGTGCCAGCATTTTTCAGGACAGAGAACAGCCCCAGCATTTT. This gives the protein CASIFQDREQPQHF.

The V call is TRBV20-1, the J call TRBJ2-7; D remains ambiguous. Deletions cut 4 bases from V and 3 bases from J, with 7 bases between. Looked up from germline, CDR1 is DFQATT and CDR2 is SNEGSKA (reference sequence). The CDR3 is 11 amino acids. This CDR3 reads CSAIGDYEQYF. CDR3 bases: TGCAGTGCTATCGGAGACTACGAGCAGTACTTC.

This clone was observed a handful of times. The chain is built from TRBV4-1 and TRBJ2-5, with no clear D. The V end was cut by 2 bases, the J end by 4 bases, with 11 bases between. The CDR3 contains 14 residues. Germline CDR1 reads MGHRA; CDR2 reads YSYEKL. This CDR3 is CASSQILPGETQYF. The CDR3 DNA reads TGCGCCAGCAGCCAAATTCTCCCGGGAGAGACCCAGTACTTC.

V and J are TRBV29-1 and TRBJ2-5; no clear D. CDR3 size: 12 residues. V gave up 4 bases and J gave up 3 bases, with 9 bases separating them. Germline V gene sequence: CDR1 SQVTM, CDR2 ANQGSEA. The CDR3 is CSVVGLKETQYF. The CDR3, as DNA: TGCAGCGTTGTCGGTCTAAAAGAGACCCAGTACTTC.

The CDR3 protein is CASSLSTSGYNEQFF. In DNA, the CDR3 is TGTGCCAGCAGCTTATCAACTAGCGGCTACAATGAGCAGTTCTTC. The chain uses TRBV7-9 and TRBJ2-1; 8 nucleotides agree with TRBD2. The CDR3 covers 15 residues. In germline, CDR1 is SEHNR, CDR2 FQNEAQ (reference sequence). Losses at the gene ends were 2 bases for V and 3 bases for J; bases not matched to a gene: 3.

This clone showed up just a few times. The gene calls are TRBV29-1 and TRBJ2-7, with D perhaps TRBD1 (6 bases). Germline CDR1 SQVTM, CDR2 ANQGSEA. V was trimmed by 0 bases and J by 3 bases, leaving 15 bases between them. The CDR3 consists of 15 residues. CDR3 protein: CSVEEGRGLDYEQYF. CDR3 nucleotides: TGCAGCGTTGAAGAGGGAAGGGGGTTAGACTACGAGCAGTACTTC.

This sequence joins TRBV10-3 and TRBJ2-7, with D perhaps TRBD2 (6 bases). V lost 2 bases, J lost 0 bases, and 14 bases lay in between. The germline CDR1 and CDR2 sequences are ENHRY and SYGVKD. The CDR3 has 16 residues. The CDR3 nucleotides are TGTGCCATCAGTGAGCCACCGGGGGTCCGCTCCTACGAGCAGTACTTC. It is translated as CAISEPPGVRSYEQYF.

The V gene is TRBV7-3, the J gene TRBJ2-3; 9 positions agree with TRBD2. In germline, CDR1 is SGHTA, CDR2 FQGTGA. V trimming: 2 bases; J trimming: 2 bases; junction bases outside the gene matches: 8. The CDR3 runs 17 residues. DNA of the CDR3: TGTGCCAGCAGCTTAGCCGGGAGCGGGGGGCCCACAGATACGCAGTATTTT. Amino acid sequence: CASSLAGSGGPTDTQYF.

The chain is built from TRBV7-6 and TRBJ2-5; TRBD2 matches at 8 bases. Germline-derived CDR1 and CDR2 are SGHVS and FNYEAQ. J lost 5 bases, V lost 2 bases, and 16 bases had no gene match. This CDR3 comprises 18 residues. The chain's CDR3 is CASSLLIMVSGKGETQYF. The CDR3 region has the DNA TGTGCCAGCAGCTTATTAATCATGGTTAGCGGGAAAGGCGAGACCCAGTACTTC. The full variable domain, completed using reference TRBV7-6 and TRBJ2-5, is GAGVSQSPRYKVTKRGQDVALRCDPISGHVSLYWYRQALGQGPEFLTYFNYEAQQDKSGLPNDRFSAERPEGSISTLTIQRTEQRDSAMYRCASSLLIMVSGKGETQYFGPGTRLLVL.

J is TRBJ2-1 and V is TRBV7-2; 11 bases align to TRBD2. The V segment lost 3 bases and the J segment 7 bases; nucleotides outside the gene matches: 5. The CDR3 has 15 residues. Germline V gives CDR1 SGHTA, CDR2 FQGNSA. The CDR3 DNA reads TGTGCCAGCAGCTTGCCCGGGACTAGCGGTAATGAGCAGTTCTTC. Its protein is CASSLPGTSGNEQFF. Full variable domain (rest looked up from reference TRBV7-2 and TRBJ2-1): GAGVSQSPSNKVTEKGKDVELRCDPISGHTALYWYRQSLGQGLEFLIYFQGNSAPDKSGLPSDRFSAERTGGSVSTLTIQRTQQEDSAVYLCASSLPGTSGNEQFFGPGTRLTVL.

This chain uses TRBV25-1 with TRBJ2-3, with D possibly TRBD1 on 5 matching bases. Trimming shortened V by 5 bases and J by 1 base, and 7 bases separated the two germline ends. Germline V lookup: CDR1 MGHDK, CDR2 SYGVNS. The CDR3 runs to 13 residues. CDR3 DNA sequence: TGTGCCAGCAGTAAAGGGGGCACAGATACGCAGTATTTT. Translation: CASSKGGTDTQYF. Variable domain in full (rest from reference TRBV25-1 and TRBJ2-3): EADIYQTPRYLVIGTGKKITLECSQTMGHDKMYWYQQDPGMELHLIHYSYGVNSTEKGDLSSESTVSRIRTEHFPLTLESARPSHTSQYLCASSKGGTDTQYFGPGTRLTVL.

This clone was recorded a few times. Different DNA sequences within this sample yield the same CDR3. DNA of the CDR3: TGTGCCACCAGCAGAGATCCCGGATCCTACGAGCAGTACTTC. Translated, it gives CATSRDPGSYEQYF. The V gene is TRBV15, the J gene TRBJ2-7; D unresolved. The germline V gene encodes CDR1 LNHNV and CDR2 YYDKDF (reference sequence). The CDR3 extends over 14 amino acids. Between the trimmed V and J ends, which lost 0 bases and 1 base, there was a span of 7 bases.

This clone was counted a few times. V gene TRBV7-9 combines with J gene TRBJ2-1; weak D call: TRBD1 (5 bases). V was shortened by 5 bases and J by 9 bases, with 14 bases between the two germline ends. The CDR3 is 13 amino acids. Germline CDR1 SEHNR, CDR2 FQNEAQ (reference sequence). The DNA of the CDR3 is TGTGCCAGCAGCCAAAGACAGACTTTTGAGCAGTTCTTC. This codes for CASSQRQTFEQFF.

The chain has TRBV4-3 and TRBJ2-5; D gene uncertain. The CDR3 extends over 13 amino acids. Trimming shortened V by 3 bases and J by 5 bases, and 10 bases separated the two germline ends. Germline lookup yields CDR1 LGHNA and CDR2 YSLEER. As DNA, the CDR3 is TGCGCCAGCAGCCAGGGTCTCGGTGAGACCCAGTACTTC. Protein sequence: CASSQGLGETQYF.

This chain links TRBV5-1 with TRBJ2-7; TRBD1 might be the D (5 bases). The germline CDR1 and CDR2 sequences are SGHRS and YFSETQ. CDR3 size: 16 residues. Trimming took 0 bases from V and 2 from J, leaving 15 bases between them. CDR3 residues: CASSLGDSPRPYEQYF. The CDR3 nucleotides read TGCGCCAGCAGCTTGGGTGACAGCCCCCGACCCTACGAGCAGTACTTC. Together with reference TRBV5-1 and TRBJ2-7, the CDR3 gives the full variable domain: KAGVTQTPRYLIKTRGQQVTLSCSPISGHRSVSWYQQTPGQGLQFLFEYFSETQRNKGNFPGRFSGRQFSNSRSEMNVSTLELGDSALYLCASSLGDSPRPYEQYFGPGTRLTVT.

This clone was seen a handful of times. The chain uses TRBV4-2 and TRBJ1-2; tentatively, D is TRBD1 (5 bases). The CDR3 is 18 residues long. Trimming shortened V by 0 bases and J by 4 bases, and 21 bases separated the two germline ends. Germline V gene data show CDR1 as LGHNA and CDR2 as YNFKEQ. This chain's CDR3 is CASSQDWGALTRGYGYTF. DNA for the CDR3: TGTGCCAGCAGCCAAGATTGGGGCGCGCTAACAAGAGGCTATGGCTACACCTTC.

V is TRBV4-3 and J is TRBJ1-2; 7 positions agree with TRBD1. V lost 5 bases and J lost 7; bases outside the gene matches: 13. Germline CDR1 is LGHNA and CDR2 is YSLEER. This CDR3 has 15 residues. CDR3 DNA: TGCGCCAGCAGCACCAACACAGGGGAGTATGCTGGCTACACCTTC. It yields the protein CASSTNTGEYAGYTF.